A selection of T cell receptor beta chains follows, all from one sample in a study of T cells in Graves' hyperthyroidism and ophthalmopathy. Each CDR3 protein is one row after TCRdb ran MiXCR on the multiplex PCR reads. Here the sample spans about 130,000 distinct CDR3 sequences, 22% being singletons. Sequenced: blood. The origin of the receptors is a woman between 45 and 65 years old with Graves' hyperthyroidism that later progressed to Graves' ophthalmopathy. Each CDR3 is given with its conserved first and last residue.

V	J	CDR3
TRBV27	TRBJ2-7	CASSDTGQARYEQYF
TRBV12-3/TRBV12-4	TRBJ2-1	CASSTLAGGRSEQFF
TRBV3-1	TRBJ2-7	CASILTSPYEQYF
TRBV20-1	TRBJ2-7	CSARLAGLMDEQYF
TRBV27	TRBJ1-5	CASSSPGGAQHF
TRBV7-2	TRBJ2-2	CASSPTTSGNTGELFF
TRBV19	TRBJ1-5	CASSGGVNQPQHF
TRBV3-1	TRBJ2-7	CASSQVWLAGVHEQYF
TRBV28	TRBJ2-3	CASSLNAGDTQYF
TRBV7-8	TRBJ1-2	CASSSGSRRGYTF
TRBV28	TRBJ1-1	CASSFSVFGIPEAFF
TRBV5-8	TRBJ2-1	CASSLGQGVYNEQFF
TRBV11-2	TRBJ2-1	CASSLGSGPYNEQFF
TRBV6-1	TRBJ2-7	CASSPSGTILSYEQYF